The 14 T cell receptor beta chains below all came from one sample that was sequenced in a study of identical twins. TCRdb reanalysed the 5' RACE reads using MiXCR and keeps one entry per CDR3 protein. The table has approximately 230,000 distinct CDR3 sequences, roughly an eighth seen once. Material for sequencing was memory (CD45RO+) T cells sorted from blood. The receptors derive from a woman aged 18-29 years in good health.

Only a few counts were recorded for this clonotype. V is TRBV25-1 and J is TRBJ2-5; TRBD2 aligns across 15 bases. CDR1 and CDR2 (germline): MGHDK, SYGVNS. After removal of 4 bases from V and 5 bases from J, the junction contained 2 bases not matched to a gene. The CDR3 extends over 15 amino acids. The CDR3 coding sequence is TGTGCCAGCAGTGGGGGGACTAGCGGGGGGGAGACCCAGTACTTC. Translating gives CASSGGTSGGETQYF.

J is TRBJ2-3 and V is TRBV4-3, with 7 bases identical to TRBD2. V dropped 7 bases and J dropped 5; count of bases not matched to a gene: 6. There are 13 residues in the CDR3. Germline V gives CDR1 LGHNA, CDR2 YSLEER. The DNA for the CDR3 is TGCGCCAGCACCACTAGCGAGGGAGATACGCAGTATTTT. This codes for CASTTSEGDTQYF.

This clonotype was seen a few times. The CDR3 region is CASSLTQGNEQFF. The CDR3 DNA sequence: TGTGCCAGCAGCTTGACACAGGGGAATGAGCAGTTCTTC. The chain carries TRBV11-3 and TRBJ2-1; 7 positions match TRBD1. The germline gives CDR1 SGHNT, CDR2 YENEEA. V was clipped by 3 bases and J by 7 bases; unmatched bases: 3. This CDR3 contains 13 residues.

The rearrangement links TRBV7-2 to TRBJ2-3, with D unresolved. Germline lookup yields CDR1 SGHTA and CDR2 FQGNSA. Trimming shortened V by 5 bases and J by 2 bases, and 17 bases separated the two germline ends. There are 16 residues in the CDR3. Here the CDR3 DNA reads TGTGCCAGCAGCCGGGCGAGTTCGTCACTCACAGATACGCAGTATTTT. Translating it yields CASSRASSSLTDTQYF.

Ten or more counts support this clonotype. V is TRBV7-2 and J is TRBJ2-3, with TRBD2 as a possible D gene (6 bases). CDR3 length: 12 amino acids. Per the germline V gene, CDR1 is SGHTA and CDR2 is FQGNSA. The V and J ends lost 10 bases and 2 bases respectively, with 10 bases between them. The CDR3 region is CAIRDFTDTQYF. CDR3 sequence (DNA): TGTGCCATACGGGACTTCACAGATACGCAGTATTTT.

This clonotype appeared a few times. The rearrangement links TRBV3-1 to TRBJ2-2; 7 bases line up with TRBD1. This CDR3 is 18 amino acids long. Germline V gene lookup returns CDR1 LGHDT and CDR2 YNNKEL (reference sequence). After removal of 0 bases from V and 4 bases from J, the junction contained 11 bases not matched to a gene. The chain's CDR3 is CASSQELIMGQSTGELFF. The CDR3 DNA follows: TGTGCCAGCAGCCAAGAATTAATAATGGGACAGTCCACCGGGGAGCTGTTTTTT.

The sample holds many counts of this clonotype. The CDR3, as DNA: TGCAGTGCGATCTCCGACGGGAGAAACGGTGAGCAGTTCTTC. It yields the protein CSAISDGRNGEQFF. The rearrangement joins TRBV20-1 to TRBJ2-1; tentatively, D is TRBD2 (6 bases). This CDR3 has 14 amino acids. The germline CDR1 and CDR2 sequences are DFQATT and SNEGSKA (reference sequence). The V end was cut by 6 bases, the J end by 9 bases, with 21 bases between.

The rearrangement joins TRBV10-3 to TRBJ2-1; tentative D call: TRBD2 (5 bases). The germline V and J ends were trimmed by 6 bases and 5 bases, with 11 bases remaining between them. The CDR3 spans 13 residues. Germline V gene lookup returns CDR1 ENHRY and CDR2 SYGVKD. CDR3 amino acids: CAIRLDEDNEQFF. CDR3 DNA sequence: TGTGCCATCAGACTAGATGAAGACAATGAGCAGTTCTTC.

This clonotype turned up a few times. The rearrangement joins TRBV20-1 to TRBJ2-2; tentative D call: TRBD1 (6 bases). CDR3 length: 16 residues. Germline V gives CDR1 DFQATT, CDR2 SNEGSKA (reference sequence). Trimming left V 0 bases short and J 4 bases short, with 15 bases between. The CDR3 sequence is CSARDPQQGGTGELFF. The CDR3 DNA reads TGCAGTGCTAGAGATCCCCAACAGGGCGGCACCGGGGAGCTGTTTTTT.

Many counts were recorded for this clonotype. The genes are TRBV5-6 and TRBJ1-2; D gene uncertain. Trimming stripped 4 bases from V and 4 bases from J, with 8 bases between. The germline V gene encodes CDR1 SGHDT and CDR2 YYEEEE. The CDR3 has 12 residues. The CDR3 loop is CASSPDTYGYTF. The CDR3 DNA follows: TGTGCCAGCAGCCCCGACACCTATGGCTACACCTTC.

CDR3 bases: TGCGCCAGCAGGGAACTAGCGGGAGGGCCGAGCTCCTACGAGCAGTACTTC. It translates to CASRELAGGPSSYEQYF. This chain connects TRBV10-2 to TRBJ2-7; TRBD2 matches at 13 bases. The CDR3 length is 17 residues. The V gene end was trimmed by 6 bases and the J gene end by 0 bases; junction bases not matched to a gene: 8. Germline CDR1 and CDR2: WSHSY and SAAADI.

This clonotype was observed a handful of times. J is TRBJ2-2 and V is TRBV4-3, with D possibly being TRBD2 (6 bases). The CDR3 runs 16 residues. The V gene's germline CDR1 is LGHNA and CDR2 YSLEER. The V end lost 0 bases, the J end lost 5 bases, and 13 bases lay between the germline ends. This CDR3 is CASSQEGIAVTGELFF. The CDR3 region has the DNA TGCGCCAGCAGCCAAGAAGGAATAGCGGTGACCGGGGAGCTGTTTTTT.

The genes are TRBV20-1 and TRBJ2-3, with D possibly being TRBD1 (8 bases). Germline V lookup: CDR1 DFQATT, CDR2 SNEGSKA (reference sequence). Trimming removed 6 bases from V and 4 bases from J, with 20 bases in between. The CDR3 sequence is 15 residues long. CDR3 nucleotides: TGCAGTGCCCAAGACAGACAGGGGAGGGCAGATACGCAGTATTTT. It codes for CSAQDRQGRADTQYF.

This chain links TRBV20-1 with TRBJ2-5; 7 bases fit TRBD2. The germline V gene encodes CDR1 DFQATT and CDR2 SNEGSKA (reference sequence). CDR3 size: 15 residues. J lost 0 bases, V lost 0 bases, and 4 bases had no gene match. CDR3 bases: TGCAGTGCTAGAGATTACCGGGGGGACCAAGAGACCCAGTACTTC. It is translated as CSARDYRGDQETQYF.